These 15 T cell receptor beta chains were all obtained from the same sample, sequenced in a study of spatial heterogeneity in lung cancer. General study points: Tumor mutation counts were tracked by expanded intratumoral alpha and beta TCR counts.

Antigens for these TCRs are unknown. TCRdb itself ran the 5' RACE reads through MiXCR, one entry per CDR3 protein. The sample shows more than 9,000 distinct CDR3 sequences, 7.5% to 10% of them seen only once. Time point in this sample: sample taken at primary tumor resection. The specimen comprised lung tumor tissue, sampled at surgery. The receptors were sampled from a male donor with early-stage non-small cell lung cancer.

Ten or more counts support this clonotype. V is TRBV7-2 and J is TRBJ2-5, with 9 bases lining up with TRBD1. The CDR3 consists of 14 residues. V gave up 5 bases and J gave up 4 bases; unmatched junction bases: 5. CDR1 is SGHTA, CDR2 FQGNSA, per germline. The CDR3 loop reads CASSPNRGRETQYF. For the CDR3, the DNA is TGTGCCAGCAGCCCTAACAGGGGGCGAGAGACCCAGTACTTC. Looking up the rest from reference TRBV7-2 and TRBJ2-5 gives the full variable domain: GAGVSQSPSNKVTEKGKDVELRCDPISGHTALYWYRQSLGQGLEFLIYFQGNSAPDKSGLPSDRFSAERTGGSVSTLTIQRTQQEDSAVYLCASSPNRGRETQYFGPGTRLLVL.

This clonotype is medium-sized by share. This chain links TRBV5-4 with TRBJ2-3, with a possible D match to TRBD2 (5 bases). V gave up 0 bases and J gave up 4 bases, with 12 bases separating them. Germline loops: CDR1 SGHNT, CDR2 YYREEE (reference sequence). This CDR3 has 15 residues. CDR3 amino acids: CASSLVGPSPDTQYF. In DNA, the CDR3 is TGTGCCAGCAGCTTGGTGGGCCCTAGCCCAGATACGCAGTATTTT.

This clonotype has ten or more counts. J is TRBJ2-5 and V is TRBV19, with unresolved D. V shed 4 bases and J shed 1 base, with 1 base lying between them. The CDR3 extends over 11 amino acids. Per germline, CDR1 LNHDA and CDR2 SQIVND (reference sequence). The CDR3 DNA follows: TGTGCCAGTAGTACCCAAGAGACCCAGTACTTC. It specifies CASSTQETQYF.

Points on this clonotype: A much larger clone differs from this one at a single base, so this may be a read error. The chain employs TRBV28 and TRBJ2-7; D not resolved. V was pared by 6 bases and J by 1 base, with 10 bases between. In germline, CDR1 is MDHEN, CDR2 SYDVKM. This CDR3 has 13 residues. CDR3: CASSKVLSYEQYF. Here the CDR3 DNA reads TGTGCCAGCAGCAAGGTATTGTCCTACGAGCAGTACTTC.

This clonotype has a count of ten or more. The rearrangement uses TRBV28 and TRBJ2-7, with 9 bases identical to TRBD2. CDR1 is MDHEN and CDR2 is SYDVKM in the germline V gene. V shed 6 bases and J 0 bases; nucleotides not matched to a gene: 12. This CDR3 has 17 residues. CDR3 in amino acids: CASSLTGTSRISYEQYF. CDR3 DNA sequence: TGTGCCAGCAGCCTGACCGGGACTAGCAGGATCTCCTACGAGCAGTACTTC.

At least ten counts were recorded for this clonotype. The chain is built from TRBV5-1 and TRBJ1-2; TRBD1 aligns across 8 bases. CDR1 and CDR2 (germline): SGHRS, YFSETQ. CDR3 length equals 15 residues. The junction had 5 bases not matched to a gene; V was cut back by 2 bases and J by 2 bases. CDR3 sequence reads: CASSLPGGANYGYTF. The DNA of the CDR3 is TGCGCCAGCAGCTTACCAGGGGGCGCGAACTATGGCTACACCTTC.

This clonotype was picked up many times. V and J are TRBV28 and TRBJ1-3, with 7 bases fitting TRBD1. V was clipped by 3 bases and J by 2 bases; unmatched bases: 4. Germline V gene lookup returns CDR1 MDHEN and CDR2 SYDVKM. The CDR3 contains 15 residues. The CDR3 sequence is CASSLQGDTGNTIYF. In nucleotides, the CDR3 is TGTGCCAGCAGTTTGCAGGGGGACACTGGAAACACCATATATTTT.

This clonotype appeared many times. CDR3 DNA: TGCAGTGCTTCCCGGTCTGGAGGGGTCTACGAGCAGTACTTC. Translation: CSASRSGGVYEQYF. V is TRBV20-1 and J is TRBJ2-7; perhaps TRBD2 as D (6 bases). The CDR3 is made up of 14 amino acids. The germline gives CDR1 DFQATT, CDR2 SNEGSKA (reference sequence). V lost 5 bases, J lost 3 bases, and 17 bases lay in between.

This clonotype was observed many times. The chain links TRBV12-3 or TRBV12-4 to TRBJ2-7; D is unclear. The CDR3 sequence is 11 residues long. V shed 1 base and J shed 6 bases, with 4 bases lying between them. In DNA, the CDR3 is TGTGCCAGCAGTTTAGGGCTCGAGCAGTACTTC. Residues: CASSLGLEQYF.

This clonotype was detected many times. This chain links TRBV20-1 with TRBJ1-3; D ambiguous. V lost 5 bases, J lost 8 bases, and 16 bases lay in between. The CDR3 is 13 residues long. CDR1 and CDR2 from the germline V gene are DFQATT and SNEGSKA (reference sequence). The CDR3 DNA reads as TGCAGTGCTCGACCTCCCCCGGGAGACACCATATATTTT. Its translation is CSARPPPGDTIYF.

This clonotype was seen repeatedly, ten times or more. The junction differs from germline at one of its ends, possibly a read error. The V gene is TRBV7-9, the J gene TRBJ1-1, with D tentatively TRBD1 (5 bases). The germline V gene encodes CDR1 SEHNR and CDR2 FQNEAQ (reference sequence). CDR3 length equals 14 residues. The CDR3 bases are TGTGCCAGCAGCCTGACAGTAAGGAACTCTGAAGCTTTCTTT. This codes for CASSLTVRNSEAFF.

This clonotype showed up just a few times. The gene calls are TRBV6-1 and TRBJ2-6; D is unclear. There are 15 residues in the CDR3. CDR1 is MNHNS and CDR2 is SASEGT in the germline V gene. V was shortened by 7 bases and J by 2 bases, with 12 bases between the two germline ends. The CDR3 is CASTTRGTGANVLTF. CDR3 coding DNA: TGTGCCAGCACGACCAGAGGCACTGGGGCCAACGTCCTGACTTTC.

On this clonotype: Possible read error: a much larger clone is one base away. This chain uses TRBV7-6 with TRBJ1-3; 9 bases are shared with TRBD1. This CDR3 has 15 amino acids. The V gene's germline CDR1 is SGHVS and CDR2 FNYEAQ. V lost 5 bases and J lost 11; bases outside the gene matches: 13. CDR3 sequence reads: CASSVGQGRANSIYF. The CDR3 bases are TGTGCCAGCAGCGTAGGACAGGGGAGGGCGAACTCCATATATTTT.

In this sample, this clonotype turned up many times. As DNA, the CDR3 is TGTGCCAGCAGCTTAGCGGGTCCTTATAATTCACCCCTCCACTTT. The encoded protein is CASSLAGPYNSPLHF. The V and J genes are TRBV11-2 and TRBJ1-6; no firm D call. Trimming shortened V by 1 base and J by 4 bases, and 8 bases separated the two germline ends. CDR1 is SGHAT and CDR2 is FQNNGV in the germline V gene. This CDR3 is 15 amino acids long.

This clonotype was counted a few times. The V call is TRBV25-1, the J call TRBJ2-1; 9 bases agree with TRBD2. This CDR3 spans 16 amino acids. CDR1 and CDR2 from the germline V gene are MGHDK and SYGVNS. With V trimmed by 6 bases and J by 4 bases, 10 bases remained unmatched. The CDR3 nucleotides read TGTGCCAGCAGGCCGACTAGCGGAGCTTTTTACAATGAGCAGTTCTTC. Protein product: CASRPTSGAFYNEQFF.